What follows describes a single TCR beta chain. Its target antigen remains unknown. Per-base qualities were not stored, and no clone one base away is much larger. This sample was included in a study of cytotoxic CD8 clonotypes in ibrutinib-treated CLL (dated by TCRdb to about 2021). A note on the overall study: The cohort had ten to twelve relapsed/refractory and 15 treatment-naive patients; some 17 were IGHV unmutated. Responses were partial in roughly 25 patients and complete in 2; after median around 72 months follow-up, some 15 stayed in remission and about twelve progressed. Response samples were obtained after a median of approximately 12 months of treatment, with a range of roughly 6 to 40 months. On average, each sample yielded 250,000 to 300,000 productive templates and about 95,000 productive rearrangements. Of the roughly 81 people in the trial, approximately 28 had longitudinal samples available. Cryopreserved peripheral blood mononuclear cells were collected at three points: before therapy, at response, and at either sustained remission or disease progression. Every remission and progressive disease sample was obtained while ibrutinib was still being received by the patients.

In the paper's terms, the time point label means: approximately 25 months on ibrutinib. About 2 micrograms of genomic DNA were extracted from cryopreserved PBMCs for TCR beta library preparation. Longitudinal blood samples from CLL patients on ibrutinib monotherapy underwent high-throughput TCR beta sequencing. The patients took part in an open-label, single-center phase 2 trial of ibrutinib monotherapy. The study at large found these results: Baseline clonality exceeded that of age-matched healthy donors and correlated strongly with circulating CD8+ T-cell counts. Sustained-remission and progressing patients did not have matched sampling times, and lymph node repertoires were not examined. Public clonotypes were rare and either contracted or stayed stable during treatment, and the rise in clonality at ibrutinib response reflected the expansion of private clonotypes. At ibrutinib response clonality went up, during sustained remission it held steady, and at progression it dropped back toward baseline.

On a MiSeq, deep resolution sequencing aimed for a depth between 1 in 1 million and 1 in 200,000 T cells, with each clonotype covered 10x on average. TCR beta libraries were generated with the immunoSEQ hsTCRB Kit. In the authors' own workflow: The data were analyzed with ImmunoSEQ Analyzer and ImmunoSEQ Data Assistant, and V, D and J gene assignments followed IMGT definitions. Clonality, which ranges from 0 to 1, was calculated as one minus the normalized Shannon entropy of productive rearrangement frequencies. Public clonotype analysis was restricted to overrepresented clonotypes comprising at least 0.05% of each patient's repertoire. Fewer than 15 age-matched healthy donor repertoires from immuneACCESS served as clonality controls. TCRdb provides this immuneACCESS table in a form limited to in-frame rearrangements. Some clones are lacking; in checked studies, under half of them reflect an unresolved V gene, and why the rest are absent is not known. V, J and clone size are taken as reported in that table, and D and trimming were inferred from the DNA itself. The sample includes roughly 160,000 clones, with roughly 80% observed a single time. The ten largest make up 4.6% of the sample.

Sequencing used PBMCs, obtained after 24 months of ibrutinib treatment. The origin of this receptor is a human donor with chronic lymphocytic leukemia.

The DNA sequence is given as TGTGCCAGCAGTTTGGAGACAGGGACCATAGCTAATGAAAAACTGTTTTTT. Its coded protein is CASSLETGTIANEKLFF. The sequence joins TRBV28 to TRBJ1-4, and 7 junctional nucleotides match TRBD1. The V end gives up 3 bases and the J end 3 bases, leaving 10 bases in the junction not matched to a gene. The germline V gene yields MDHEN for CDR1 and SYDVKM for CDR2. Inclusive of the bounding cysteine and phenylalanine, the CDR3 is 17 residues long. The DNA shown is the 51-base CDR3, in frame from base 1.